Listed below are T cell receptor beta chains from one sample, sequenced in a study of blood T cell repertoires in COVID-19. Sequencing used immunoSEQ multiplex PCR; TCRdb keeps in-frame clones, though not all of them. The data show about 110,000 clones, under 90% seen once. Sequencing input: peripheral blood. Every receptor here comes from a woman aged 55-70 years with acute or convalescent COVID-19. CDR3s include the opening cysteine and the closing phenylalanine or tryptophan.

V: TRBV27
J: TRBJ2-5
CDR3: CASSFKLAGGSVGETQYF

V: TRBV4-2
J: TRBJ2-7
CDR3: CASSQATSANYEQYF

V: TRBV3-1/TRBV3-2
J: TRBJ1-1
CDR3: CASSLGGTVNTEAFF

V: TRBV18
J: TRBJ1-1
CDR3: CASSDTANTEAFF

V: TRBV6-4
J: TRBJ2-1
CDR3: CASSDGTSGNEQFF

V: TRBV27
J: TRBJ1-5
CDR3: CASSSQTGGPNNNQPQHF

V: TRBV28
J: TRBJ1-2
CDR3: CASSLPGVAKGYTF

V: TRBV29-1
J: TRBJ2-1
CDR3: CSVEPGGNEQFF

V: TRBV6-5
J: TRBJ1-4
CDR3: CASRPGQRNEKLFF

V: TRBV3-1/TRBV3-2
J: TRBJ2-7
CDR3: CASSRVIQAGAHEQYF

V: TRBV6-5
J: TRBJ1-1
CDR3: CASRDRDTEAFF

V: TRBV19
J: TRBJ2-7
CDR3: CASSISLAGGYEQYF

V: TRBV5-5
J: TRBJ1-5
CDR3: CASSPIGNQPQHF

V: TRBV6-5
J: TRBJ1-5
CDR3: CASTWGSSNQPQHF

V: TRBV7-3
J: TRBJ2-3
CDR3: CASSLGLAPDTQYF

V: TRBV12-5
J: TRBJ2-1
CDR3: CASGRQGAREQFF

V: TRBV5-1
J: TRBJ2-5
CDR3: CASSIQGHSFETQYF

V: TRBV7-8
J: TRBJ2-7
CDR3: CASSLDRQGVQQYF

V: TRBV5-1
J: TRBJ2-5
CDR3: CASSLGLRQETQYF

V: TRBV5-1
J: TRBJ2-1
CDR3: CASSFLVSNEQFF

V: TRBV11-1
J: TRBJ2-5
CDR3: CASSPFAGGPETQYF

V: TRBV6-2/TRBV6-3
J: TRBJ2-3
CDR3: CASSYSTADTQYF

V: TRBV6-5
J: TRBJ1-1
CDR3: CASSYRGGYTEAFF

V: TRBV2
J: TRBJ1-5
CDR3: CASSRQGANQPQHF

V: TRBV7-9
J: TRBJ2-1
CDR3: CASTDDRGFYNEQFF

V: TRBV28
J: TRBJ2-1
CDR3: CASRSPGNNEQFF

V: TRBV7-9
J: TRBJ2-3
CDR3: CASSPLAGGMADTQYF